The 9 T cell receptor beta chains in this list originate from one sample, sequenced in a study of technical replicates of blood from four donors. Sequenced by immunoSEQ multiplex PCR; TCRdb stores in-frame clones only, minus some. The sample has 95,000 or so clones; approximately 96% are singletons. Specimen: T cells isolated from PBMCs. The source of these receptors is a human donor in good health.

DNA of the CDR3: TGTGCCAGCAGTTTATTTGGACAGGCCACTCAGTTCTTC. As protein: CASSLFGQATQFF. The gene calls are TRBV28 and TRBJ2-1, with 7 bases identical to TRBD1. Germline lookup yields CDR1 MDHEN and CDR2 SYDVKM. The CDR3 covers 13 residues. V lost 1 base and J lost 13; bases outside the gene matches: 7.

Here the CDR3 DNA reads TGTGCCACCAGCAAAACCAGGGGACAAGCGTACTACGAGCAGTACTTC. The encoded protein is CATSKTRGQAYYEQYF. This chain connects TRBV15 to TRBJ2-7; perhaps TRBD1 as D (6 bases). CDR3 length: 16 residues. Germline lookup yields CDR1 LNHNV and CDR2 YYDKDF (reference sequence). Trimming cost V 4 bases and J 3 bases, with 19 bases left between them.

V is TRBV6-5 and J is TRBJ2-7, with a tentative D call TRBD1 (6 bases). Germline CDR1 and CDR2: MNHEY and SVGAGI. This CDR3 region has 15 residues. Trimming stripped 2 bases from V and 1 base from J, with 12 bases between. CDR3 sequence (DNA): TGTGCCAGCAGTTACGAGGCAGGGGCATCCTACGAGCAGTACTTC. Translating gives CASSYEAGASYEQYF.

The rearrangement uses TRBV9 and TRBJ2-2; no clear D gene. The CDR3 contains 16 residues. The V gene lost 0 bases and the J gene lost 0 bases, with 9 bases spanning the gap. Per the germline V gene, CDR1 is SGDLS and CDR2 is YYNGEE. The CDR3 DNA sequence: TGTGCCAGCAGCGTAGCTGGAGCAGCGAACACCGGGGAGCTGTTTTTT. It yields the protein CASSVAGAANTGELFF.

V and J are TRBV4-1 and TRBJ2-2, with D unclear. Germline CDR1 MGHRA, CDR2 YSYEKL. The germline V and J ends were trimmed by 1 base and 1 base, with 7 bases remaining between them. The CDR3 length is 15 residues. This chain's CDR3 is CASSQGVVNTGELFF. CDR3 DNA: TGCGCCAGCAGCCAAGGAGTCGTGAACACCGGGGAGCTGTTTTTT.

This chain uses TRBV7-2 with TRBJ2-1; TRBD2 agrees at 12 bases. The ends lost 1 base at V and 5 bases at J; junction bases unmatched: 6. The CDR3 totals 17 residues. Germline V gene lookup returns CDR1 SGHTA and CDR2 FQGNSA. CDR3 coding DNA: TGTGCCAGCAGCTTAGATCTAGCGGGAGGGCGAGACAATGAGCAGTTCTTC. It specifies CASSLDLAGGRDNEQFF.

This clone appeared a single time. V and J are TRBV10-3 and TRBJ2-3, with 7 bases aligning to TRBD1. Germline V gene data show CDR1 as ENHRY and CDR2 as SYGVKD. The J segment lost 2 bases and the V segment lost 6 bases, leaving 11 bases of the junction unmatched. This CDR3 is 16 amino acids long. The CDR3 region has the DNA TGTGCCATCAGCGAAGCGTACAGGGGAAACACAGATACGCAGTATTTT. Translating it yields CAISEAYRGNTDTQYF.

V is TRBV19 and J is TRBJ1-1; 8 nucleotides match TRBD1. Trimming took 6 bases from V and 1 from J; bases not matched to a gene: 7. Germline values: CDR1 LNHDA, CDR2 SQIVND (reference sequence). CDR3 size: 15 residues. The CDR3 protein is CASRDPGQENTEAFF. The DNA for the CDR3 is TGTGCCAGTAGAGACCCGGGACAGGAGAACACTGAAGCTTTCTTT.

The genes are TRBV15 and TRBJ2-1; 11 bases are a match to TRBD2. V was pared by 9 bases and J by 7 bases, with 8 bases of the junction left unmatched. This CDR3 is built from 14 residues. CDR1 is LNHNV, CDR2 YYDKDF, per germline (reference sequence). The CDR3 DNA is TGTGCCACAGATCTAGCGGGAGGAAGTAATGAGCAGTTCTTC. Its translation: CATDLAGGSNEQFF.